The rows below give T cell receptor beta chains drawn from one sample of a study of cytomegalovirus exposure and HLA in healthy donors. The assay was immunoSEQ multiplex PCR, and TCRdb's table has in-frame clones only and misses some. The table shows some 170,000 clones, with roughly 80% occurring only once. The sample comprised PBMCs. The receptors derive from a girl aged 10 to 17 in good health and CMV-seropositive. Each CDR3 is given with its conserved first and last residue. The order of the fields is V gene, CDR3 length, D gene, J gene, CDR3 protein. The D gene is left open where the match is weak.

TRBV6-1	16	.	TRBJ2-3	CASSESGRGIWDTQYF
TRBV5-1	14	.	TRBJ1-1	CASSLGGQNTEAFF
TRBV12-5	13	.	TRBJ2-1	CASGFQGKYEQFF
TRBV7-9	16	TRBD1	TRBJ1-1	CASSSNPQGGNTEAFF
TRBV5-6	17	TRBD1	TRBJ2-4	CASSLQGASIAKNIQYF
TRBV7-2	17	TRBD2	TRBJ2-2	CASSLATAGGVTGELFF
TRBV29-1	14	.	TRBJ1-2	CSVGYRELNYGYTF
TRBV7-2	15	TRBD1	TRBJ1-4	CASSLQQGRSEKLFF
TRBV11-2	15	.	TRBJ2-2	CASRRPGANTGELFF
TRBV5-4	16	TRBD1	TRBJ1-2	CASLYGGTGDNYGYTF
TRBV28	14	.	TRBJ1-1	CASRGGSRTTEAFF
TRBV7-7	15	TRBD2	TRBJ2-5	CASSLKSGSRETQYF
TRBV6-5	13	TRBD1	TRBJ1-2	CASSLDRVAGYTF
TRBV19	16	.	TRBJ2-6	CASSIVFSSGANVLTF
TRBV27	15	TRBD1	TRBJ2-4	CASRRQGIAKNIQYF
TRBV18	17	TRBD1	TRBJ2-2	CASSPPVGQGDTGELFF
TRBV6-6	15	TRBD1	TRBJ2-3	CASSYTGQGADTQYF
TRBV29-1	12	.	TRBJ1-2	CSGGSEAYGYTF
TRBV27	12	.	TRBJ1-1	CASKNRDTEAFF
TRBV14	14	.	TRBJ2-7	CASSRLATKYEQYF
TRBV5-6	15	TRBD1	TRBJ2-1	CATGRGQASYNEQFF
TRBV7-2	14	.	TRBJ2-2	CASSQTLPTGELFF
TRBV10-3	17	.	TRBJ1-1	CAISGGEDRIGPTEAFF
TRBV7-9	15	.	TRBJ1-1	CASSPPGSGQTEAFF
TRBV28	15	TRBD2	TRBJ2-5	CASSFPGRGVETQYF
TRBV28	15	.	TRBJ1-5	CASGWGGSSNQPQHF
TRBV6-4	15	TRBD1	TRBJ2-1	CASSDPGQGYNEQFF